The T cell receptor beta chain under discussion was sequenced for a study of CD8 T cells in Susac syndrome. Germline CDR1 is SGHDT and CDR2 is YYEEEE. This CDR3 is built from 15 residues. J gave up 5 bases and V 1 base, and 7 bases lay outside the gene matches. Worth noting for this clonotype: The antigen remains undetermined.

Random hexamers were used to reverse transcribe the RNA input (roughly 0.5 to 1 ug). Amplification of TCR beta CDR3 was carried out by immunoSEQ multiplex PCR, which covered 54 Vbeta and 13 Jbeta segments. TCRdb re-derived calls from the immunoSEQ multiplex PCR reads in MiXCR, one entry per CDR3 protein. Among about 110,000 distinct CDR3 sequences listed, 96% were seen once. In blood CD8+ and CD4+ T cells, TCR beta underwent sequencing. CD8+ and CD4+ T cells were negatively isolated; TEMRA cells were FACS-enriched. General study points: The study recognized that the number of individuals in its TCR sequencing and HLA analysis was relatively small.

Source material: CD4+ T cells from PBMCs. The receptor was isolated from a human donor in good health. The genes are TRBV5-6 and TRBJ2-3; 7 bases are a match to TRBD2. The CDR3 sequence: CASSLSAGRGDTQYF. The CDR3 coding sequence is TGTGCCAGCAGCTTGTCGGCGGGGAGGGGAGATACGCAGTATTTT.